This T cell receptor beta chain was sequenced during a study of blood T cell repertoires in COVID-19. About the research overall: The origin of the acute and convalescent COVID-19 samples was the United States, Italy and Spain. T cells, B-cell-depleted T cells, or PBMCs supplied cDNA or gDNA.

Original data processing: Reference gene primer amplification gave estimated nucleated cell counts. The method was immunoSEQ multiplex PCR; TCRdb's version includes in-frame clones alone and lacks a portion of them. D and trimming were read from the DNA, whereas the V and J calls and clone size are those reported in that table. The sample has around 95,000 clones, about nine tenths seen once; the top ten hold roughly 1.9%. Trimming removed 4 bases from V and 0 bases from J, with 17 bases in between. This CDR3 is built from 17 residues. CDR1 is SGHDT and CDR2 is YYEEEE in the germline V gene. The chain links TRBV5-6 to TRBJ2-1, with D tentatively TRBD1 (6 bases). The receptor was derived from a man aged 45-65 years with active COVID-19. Sequenced material: peripheral blood. This chain's CDR3 is CASSLQGITISYNEQFF. Written as DNA, the CDR3 is TGTGCCAGCAGCCTACAGGGTATCACTATCTCCTACAATGAGCAGTTCTTC.